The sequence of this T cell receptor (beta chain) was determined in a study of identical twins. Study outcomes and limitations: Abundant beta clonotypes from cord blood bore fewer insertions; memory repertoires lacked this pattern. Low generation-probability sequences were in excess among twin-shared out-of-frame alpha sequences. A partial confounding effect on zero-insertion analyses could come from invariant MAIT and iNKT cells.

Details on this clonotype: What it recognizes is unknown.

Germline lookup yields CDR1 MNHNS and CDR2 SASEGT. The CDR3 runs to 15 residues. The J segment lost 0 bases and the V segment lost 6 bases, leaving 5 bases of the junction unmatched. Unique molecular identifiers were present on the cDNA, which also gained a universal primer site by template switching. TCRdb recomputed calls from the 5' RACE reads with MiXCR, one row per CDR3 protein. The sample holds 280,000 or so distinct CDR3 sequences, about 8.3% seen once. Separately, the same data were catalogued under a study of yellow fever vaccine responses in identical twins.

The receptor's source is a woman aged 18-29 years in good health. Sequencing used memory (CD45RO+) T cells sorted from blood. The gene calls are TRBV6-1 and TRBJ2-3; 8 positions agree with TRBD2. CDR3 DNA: TGTGCCAGCAGGGCTAGCGGGCTTAGCACAGATACGCAGTATTTT. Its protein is CASRASGLSTDTQYF.